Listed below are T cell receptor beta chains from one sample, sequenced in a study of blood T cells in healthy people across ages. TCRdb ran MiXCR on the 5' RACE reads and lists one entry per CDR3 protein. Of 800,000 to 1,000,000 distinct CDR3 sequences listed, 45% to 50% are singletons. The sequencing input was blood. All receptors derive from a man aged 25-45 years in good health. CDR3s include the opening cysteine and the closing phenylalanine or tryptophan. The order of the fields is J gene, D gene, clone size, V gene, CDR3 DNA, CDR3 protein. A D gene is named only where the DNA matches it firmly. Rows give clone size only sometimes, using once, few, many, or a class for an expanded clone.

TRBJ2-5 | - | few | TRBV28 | TGTGCCAGCAGAACTTGGACAGACCAAGAGACCCAGTACTTC | CASRTWTDQETQYF
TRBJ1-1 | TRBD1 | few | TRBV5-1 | TGCGCCAGCAGCTGGGGGACAGCGAACACTGAAGCTTTCTTT | CASSWGTANTEAFF
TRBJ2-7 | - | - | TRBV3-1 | TGTGCCTGCAGCCGGACTACCTACGAGCAGTACTTC | CACSRTTYEQYF
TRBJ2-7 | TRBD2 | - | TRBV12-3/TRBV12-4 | TGTGCCAGCACCTCTAGCGGGGGGAGGTCCTACGAGCAGTACTTC | CASTSSGGRSYEQYF
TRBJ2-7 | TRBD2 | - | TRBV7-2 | TGTGCCAGCAGCCGCGGACTAGCGGACTACGAGCAGTACTTC | CASSRGLADYEQYF
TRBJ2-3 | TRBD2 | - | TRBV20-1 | TGCAGTGCTAGTAGGGTAGCGGGGGCTAGCACAGATACGCAGTATTTT | CSASRVAGASTDTQYF
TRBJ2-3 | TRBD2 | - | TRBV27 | TGTGCCAGCAGTTACTCGGCAGCGGGGAGGCGTACGCAGTATTTT | CASSYSAAGRRTQYF
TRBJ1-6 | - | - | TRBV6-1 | TGTGCCAGCAGATTGGATGGCAGCCTCATTGGGAATTCACCCCTCCACTTT | CASRLDGSLIGNSPLHF
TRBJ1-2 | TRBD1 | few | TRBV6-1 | TGTGCCAGCAGTGGAAGGGGGCAGAATGGCTACACCTTC | CASSGRGQNGYTF
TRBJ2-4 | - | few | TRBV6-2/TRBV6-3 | TGTGCCAGCAGTTACGGCCTAGCCAAAAACATTCAGTACTTC | CASSYGLAKNIQYF
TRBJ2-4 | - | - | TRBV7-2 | TGTGCCAGCAGCTTATCAGGAGGTGGGGGCGGCGAAAACATTCAGTACTTC | CASSLSGGGGGENIQYF
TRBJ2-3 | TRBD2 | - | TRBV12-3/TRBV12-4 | TGTGCCAGCACCCGCAGCGGGGGGGCGTTGACAGATACGCAGTATTTT | CASTRSGGALTDTQYF
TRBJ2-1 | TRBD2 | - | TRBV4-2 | TGTGCCAGCAGCCAAGATGGGGCTAGCGGGGGGTACAATGAGCAGTTCTTC | CASSQDGASGGYNEQFF
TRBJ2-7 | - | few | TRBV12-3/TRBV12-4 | TGTGCCAGCAGCCCGGGACAAATCCTCTACGAGCAGTACTTC | CASSPGQILYEQYF
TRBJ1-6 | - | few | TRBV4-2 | TGTGCCAGCAGCCAAGATAAGTCCGGACCCAGAAGGAGTTCACCCCTCCACTTT | CASSQDKSGPRRSSPLHF
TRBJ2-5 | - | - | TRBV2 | TGTGCCAGCAGTGAACTTATAGGGGAGACCCAGTACTTC | CASSELIGETQYF
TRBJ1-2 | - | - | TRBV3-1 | TGTGCCAGCAGCCTAAATACTAATTATGGCTACACCTTC | CASSLNTNYGYTF
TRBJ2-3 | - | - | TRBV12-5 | TGTGCTAGTGGCCCGGACGGGCAACGCACAGATACGCAGTATTTT | CASGPDGQRTDTQYF
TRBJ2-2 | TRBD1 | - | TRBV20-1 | TGCAGTGCTAGAGTCCTTGGGACAGAGAACACCGGGGAGCTGTTTTTT | CSARVLGTENTGELFF
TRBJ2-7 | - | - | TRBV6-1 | TGTGCCAGCAGGCAACCCCCAGGCTACGAGCAGTACTTC | CASRQPPGYEQYF
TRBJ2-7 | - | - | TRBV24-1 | TGTGCCACCAGCCCCACGGACTATCCCTACGAGCAGTACTTC | CATSPTDYPYEQYF
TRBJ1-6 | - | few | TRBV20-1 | TGCAGTGCTAGGGGAATTAGGGGTTATAATTCACCCCTCCACTTT | CSARGIRGYNSPLHF
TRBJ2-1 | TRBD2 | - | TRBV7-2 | TGTGCCAGCAGCTTAGAGCGGGGAACCTACAATGAGCAGTTCTTC | CASSLERGTYNEQFF
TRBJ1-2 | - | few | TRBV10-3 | TGTGCCATCAGTGAGCTCACCGACAGAGACTACACCTTC | CAISELTDRDYTF
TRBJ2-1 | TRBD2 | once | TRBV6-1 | TGTGCCAGCAGTGAGGTAGCGGGGCCGAGCAATGAGCAGTTCTTC | CASSEVAGPSNEQFF
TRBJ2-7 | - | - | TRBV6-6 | TGTGCCAGCAGTACCGGGCCCCCAGCGGGCTACGAGCAGTACTTC | CASSTGPPAGYEQYF
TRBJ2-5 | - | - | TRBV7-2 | TGTGCCAGCAGCGCCCGGGACATCGAACAAGAGACCCAGTACTTC | CASSARDIEQETQYF
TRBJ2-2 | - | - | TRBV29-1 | - | CSVGTGTGITGELFF
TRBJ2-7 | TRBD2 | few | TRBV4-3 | TGCGCCAGCAGCCAAGATAATCTGGCGGGGGGTGCCTACGAGCAGTACTTC | CASSQDNLAGGAYEQYF
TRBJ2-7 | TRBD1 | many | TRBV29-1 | TGCAGCGTTGGACAGGGTGGAGTCGGCGAGTACTTC | CSVGQGGVGEYF
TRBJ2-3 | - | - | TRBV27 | TGTGCCAGCAGTTGGGACGGCACAGATACGCAGTATTTT | CASSWDGTDTQYF
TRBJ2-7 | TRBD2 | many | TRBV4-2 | TGTGCCAGCAGCCAAGATCGGGCGGGGGGTCCCGACGAGCAGTACTTC | CASSQDRAGGPDEQYF
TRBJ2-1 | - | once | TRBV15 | TGTGCCACCAGCAGAGTTCATACAGGGAGGGATGAGCAGTTCTTC | CATSRVHTGRDEQFF
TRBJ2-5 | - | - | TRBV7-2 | TGTGCCAGCAGCTTAGCTAGCGTAGGGGAGACCCAGTACTTC | CASSLASVGETQYF
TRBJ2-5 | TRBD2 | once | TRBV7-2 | TGTGCCAGCAGACTAATGGCGGGGAGGGTGGATGAGCAGTACTTC | CASRLMAGRVDEQYF